One sample yielded the 2 T cell receptor delta chains listed below, sequenced in a study of human gamma delta and Vdelta1 T cells. TCRdb re-processed the PCR reads via CATT. The sample comprises more than 5,000 delta-chain clones, over 9% of which are singletons, and around 14% rests with the top ten. Sequencing was performed on naive CD27+ Vdelta1 gamma-delta T cells from blood. The receptor source for this set is a human donor in good health.

In this sample, this clone turned up many times. The chain couples TRDV1 to TRDJ1, with D perhaps given as TRDD2 or TRDD3 (7 bases each). V lost 2 bases and J 0 bases, leaving 37 bases between the germline ends. CDR3 length: 24 residues. Germline loops: CDR1 TSWWSYY, CDR2 QGS. In DNA, the CDR3 is TGTGCTCTTGGGGAAACGCATTCCTACAAGCCCCCTGGGGGCTCACGGGGAAACACCGATAAACTCATCTTT. Translating it yields CALGETHSYKPPGGSRGNTDKLIF.

This clone occurred a few times. The protein TCRdb lists belongs to a much larger clone and differs from this DNA's translation at residue 7, which points to a read error; the protein shown is made from the DNA. The chain links TRDV1 to TRDJ1; TRDD3 aligns across 7 bases. CDR3 length: 18 residues. Germline values: CDR1 TSWWSYY, CDR2 QGS. Unmatched junction bases numbered 13, after V lost 3 bases and J lost 0 bases. The DNA for the CDR3 is TGTGCTCTTGGGGACCGTGCTGGGGGTCGAAGATACACCGATAAACTCATCTTT. This sequence encodes CALGDRAGGRRYTDKLIF.